The sequence of this T cell receptor beta chain was determined in a study of response to subunit inactivated influenza vaccine (dated by TCRdb to the late 2010s). For the wider study: The study used deep quantitative T cell receptor repertoire profiling to track responses to a trivalent subunit inactivated influenza vaccine. On the study overall, not on this receptor specifically: The authors proposed that each seasonal influenza vaccination may bring in only a limited number of new T cells.

Libraries were built with RT-PCR. Data came from an Illumina HiSeq 2500. TCRdb applied fastp at Q25 and MiXCR to the public reads, then kept only in-frame beta chains. All rows with the same CDR3 protein become a single entry with the most common DNA and genes. The table for this sample lists over 750,000 distinct CDR3 sequences; less than 25% of them were counted only once. 10% to 13% of the sample belongs to the ten largest clones. CDR1 and CDR2, per the germline V gene (reference sequence), are DFQATT and SNEGSKA. The V end gives up 1 base and the J end 3 bases, leaving 3 bases in the junction not matched to a gene. The CDR3 covers 14 residues, taking in both the cysteine and the phenylalanine. CDR3 DNA is the only sequence kept; it has 42 bases, read in frame from the first base. This clonotype has only a few counts. The target of this receptor is not known. No base-level quality is on record; no much larger clone is a single base apart.

The specimen was PBMCs from blood, collected roughly 5 days after vaccination. The source is a man aged 45 to 65 who received an inactivated influenza vaccine. Donor details come from another sample of the same person, matched by shared clones. The chain uses TRBV20-1 and TRBJ2-7, with 10 middle bases fitting TRBD1. The DNA reads as follows: TGCAGTGCTAGAGGGACAGGGGGACACTACGAGCAGTACTTC. It is translated as CSARGTGGHYEQYF.